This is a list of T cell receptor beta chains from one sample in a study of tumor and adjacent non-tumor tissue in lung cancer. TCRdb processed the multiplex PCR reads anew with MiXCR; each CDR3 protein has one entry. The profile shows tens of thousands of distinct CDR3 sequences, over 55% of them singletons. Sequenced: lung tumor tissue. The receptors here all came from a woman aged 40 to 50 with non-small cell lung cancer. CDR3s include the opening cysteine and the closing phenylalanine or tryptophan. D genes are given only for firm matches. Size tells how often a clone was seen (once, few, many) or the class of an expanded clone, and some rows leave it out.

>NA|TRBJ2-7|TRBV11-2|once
TGCGCCAGCAGCCAGGCAGGGTTCGGGCAGTACTTC
CASSQAGFGQYF
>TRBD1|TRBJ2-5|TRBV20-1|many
TGCAGTGCTAACAGGGGATTGAAGACCCAGTACTTC
CSANRGLKTQYF
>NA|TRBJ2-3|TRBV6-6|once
TGTGCCGGCAGCAAAGATGATACGCAGTATTTT
CAGSKDDTQYF
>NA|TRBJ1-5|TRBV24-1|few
TGTGCCACCAGTTTAAGTAACAATCAGCCCCAGCATTTT
CATSLSNNQPQHF
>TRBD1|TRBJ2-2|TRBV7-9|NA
TGTGCCAGCAGCTTGGGGACAGGGTCAACACTATCGAACACCGGGGAGCTGTTATTT
CASSLGTGSTLSNTGELLF
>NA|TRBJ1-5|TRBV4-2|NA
TGTGCCAGTAGCCAAGATCCGTACCAGTCCCAGCATTTT
CASSQDPYQSQHF
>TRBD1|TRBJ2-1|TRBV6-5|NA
TGTGCCAGCAGTTCGACCGGGACAGGGGGATGTGAGCACTTCTTC
CASSSTGTGGCEHFF
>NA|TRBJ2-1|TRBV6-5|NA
TGTGCCAGCAGTTATCCCCAATATGCGGGTAATGGGCAGTTCTTC
CASSYPQYAGNGQFF
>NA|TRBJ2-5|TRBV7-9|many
TGTGCCAGCAGCTTAGGAATGGGGGCTACGTACCAAGAGACCCAGTACTTC
CASSLGMGATYQETQYF
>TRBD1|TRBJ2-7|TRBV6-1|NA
TGTGCCAGCAGAATGGGACAGGGTAGTGAGCAGTACTTC
CASRMGQGSEQYF
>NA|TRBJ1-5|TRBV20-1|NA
TGCAGTGCTAGAGATCTTAGAAGGGGACATCAGCCCCAGCATTTT
CSARDLRRGHQPQHF
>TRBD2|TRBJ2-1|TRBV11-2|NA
TGTGCAAGCAGCTCGCGCATCGTAACTAGCGGGGGACTAAGGGAGCGGCTCTTC
CASSSRIVTSGGLRERLF
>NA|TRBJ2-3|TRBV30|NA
TGTGCCTGGAGGCGCCTGGGTACGCAGTATTTC
CAWRRLGTQYF
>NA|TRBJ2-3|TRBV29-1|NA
TGCAGCGTTGAAGATCCTGGGGCCGGAGATAAGCAGTATTTT
CSVEDPGAGDKQYF
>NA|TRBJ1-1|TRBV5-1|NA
TGCGCCAGCAGCTTTACTCCAGGACACAGTGAAGCTTTCTTT
CASSFTPGHSEAFF
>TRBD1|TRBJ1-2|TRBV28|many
TGTGCCAGCAGTTTCCTGACAGGGGGCGTTTACTATGGCTACACCTTC
CASSFLTGGVYYGYTF
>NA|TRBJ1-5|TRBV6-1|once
TGTGCCAGCAGAAGACACGGGACTGCCAATCAGTCCCAACATTTT
CASRRHGTANQSQHF
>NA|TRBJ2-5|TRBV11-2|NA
TGTGCCAGCAATTTAGTTGGACGGAGGGCCCAAGAGACTCAGTATTTC
CASNLVGRRAQETQYF
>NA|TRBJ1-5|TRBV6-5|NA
TGTGCCAGTAGAGAAAATAACAATCAGCCCCAGCATTTT
CASRENNNQPQHF
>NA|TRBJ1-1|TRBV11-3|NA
TGTGCCAGCCGCCCAGAGGGCATCCGAAACATTGAAGCTTTCTTT
CASRPEGIRNIEAFF
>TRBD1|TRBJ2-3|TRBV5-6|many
TGTGCCAGCAGCGAACCCGGGACAGGGGAGGCAGATACGCAGTATTTT
CASSEPGTGEADTQYF
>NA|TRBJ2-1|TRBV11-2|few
TGTGCCAGCAGCCAAGGGACGTGCCAGTTCTTC
CASSQGTCQFF
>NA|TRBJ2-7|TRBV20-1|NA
TGCAGTGCTAGAGATACGGGAGTCGGCTCCTACGAGCAGTACTTC
CSARDTGVGSYEQYF
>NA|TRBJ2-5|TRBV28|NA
TGCGCCAGCAGTTTGAGGTTACGAGAGACCCAGTACTTC
CASSLRLRETQYF
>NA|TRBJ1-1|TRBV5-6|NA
TGTGCTAGCAGCTTGTTAGCGATAGATAGGGTAGTCTTT
CASSLLAIDRVVF
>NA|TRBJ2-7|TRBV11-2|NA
TGTGACAGCAGCTTATCGACGGGGGTAATCTCCTACAATGAGCAGTACTTC
CDSSLSTGVISYNEQYF
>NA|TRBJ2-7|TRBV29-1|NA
TGCAGCGTCGAGGCTAGAGGATCCTACGAGCAGTACTTC
CSVEARGSYEQYF
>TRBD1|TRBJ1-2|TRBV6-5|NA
TGTGCCAGCAGTCCTGGGACAGGGGTAGCTTATGGCTACACCTTC
CASSPGTGVAYGYTF
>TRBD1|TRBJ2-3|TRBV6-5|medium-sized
TGTGCCAGCAGTTACTCCCAAACAGGGGCAGATACGCAGTATTTT
CASSYSQTGADTQYF
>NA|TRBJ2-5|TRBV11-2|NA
TGTGCCAGCAGTGATAGCAGATCCACCGGGACAATTCAAGAGACCCAGTACTTC
CASSDSRSTGTIQETQYF
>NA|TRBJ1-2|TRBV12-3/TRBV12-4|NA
TGTGCCATTCGGGAAGGGACGGCGAGGGTTACCTTC
CAIREGTARVTF
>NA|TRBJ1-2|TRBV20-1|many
TGCAGTGCTAAGACGAGCAGGCCGGGCGACTATGGCTACACCTTC
CSAKTSRPGDYGYTF
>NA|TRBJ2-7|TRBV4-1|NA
TGCGTCACCGGCAATGGGGATGGGGAGCAGTACTTC
CVTGNGDGEQYF
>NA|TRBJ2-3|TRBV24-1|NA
TGTGCCACCAGTGACCCCGGGGGTACTAGCATAGATACGCAGTATTTT
CATSDPGGTSIDTQYF
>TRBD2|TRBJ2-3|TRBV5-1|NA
TGCGCCAGCAGCTTGGGGAGTAGCGGGACCACAGATACGCAGTATTTT
CASSLGSSGTTDTQYF
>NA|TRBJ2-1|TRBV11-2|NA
TGTGCCAGCTGCAAGACACTAGCTGCGCCGTACAATGAGCAGTTCTTC
CASCKTLAAPYNEQFF
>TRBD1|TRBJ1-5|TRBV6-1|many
TGTGCCAGCAGTGAAGTAGGTCCGGGACAGGGTCTGCGTCAGCCCCAGCATTTT
CASSEVGPGQGLRQPQHF
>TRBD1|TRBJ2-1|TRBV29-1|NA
TGCAGCGCGGGGACAGGGGCTCACTACAATGAGCAGTTCTTC
CSAGTGAHYNEQFF
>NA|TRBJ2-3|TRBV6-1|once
TGTGCCAGCGGTGAAGATCCCGGAGGGACAACAGATACGCAGTATTTT
CASGEDPGGTTDTQYF
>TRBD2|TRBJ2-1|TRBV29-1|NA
TGCAGCGTTGCTAGGACTAGCGGCTTCTACAGTGAGCAGTTCTTC
CSVARTSGFYSEQFF
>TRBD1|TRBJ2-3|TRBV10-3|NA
TGTGCTGTCAGTGAAAGACAGGGAGTAGGAGATACACAGTATTTT
CAVSERQGVGDTQYF
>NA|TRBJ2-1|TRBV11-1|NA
TGTGCTAGCAGCTTACGCAGGGGATCGGATCAGTTCTTC
CASSLRRGSDQFF
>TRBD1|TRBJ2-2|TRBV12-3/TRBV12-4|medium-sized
TGTGCCAGCACCGGGGACAGGGTCACCGGGGAGCTGTTTTTT
CASTGDRVTGELFF
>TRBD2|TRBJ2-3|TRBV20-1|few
TGCAGTGCTGACCCGGGAACTAGCGGGGGAAGCACAGATACGCAGTATTTT
CSADPGTSGGSTDTQYF
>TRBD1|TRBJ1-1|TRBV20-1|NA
TGCAGTGCCAGGGGGGTGAAGGGCCGAGGAACTGAAGCTTTCTTT
CSARGVKGRGTEAFF
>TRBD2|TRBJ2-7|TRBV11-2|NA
TGTGCCAGCAGCTACCTTGGGACTAGCGGATACGAGCAGTACTTC
CASSYLGTSGYEQYF
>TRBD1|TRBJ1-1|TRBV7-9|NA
TGTGCCAGCAGCATCCGACAGGGTATGAACACAGAAGCTTTCTTC
CASSIRQGMNTEAFF
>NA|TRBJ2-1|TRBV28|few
TGTGCCAGCACACGGGGCCTCAGCAATGAGCAGTTCTTC
CASTRGLSNEQFF
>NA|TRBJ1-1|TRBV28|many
TGTGCCAGCAGTTTAAACGCGATGAACACTGAAGCTTTCTTT
CASSLNAMNTEAFF
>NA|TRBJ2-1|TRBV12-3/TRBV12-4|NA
TGTGCCATCAGTACGAGAGGGAACAATGAGCAGTTCTTC
CAISTRGNNEQFF
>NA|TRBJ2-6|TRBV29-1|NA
TGCAGCGTTGATTCCGGGGGCTCTTGGGCCTACGTCCTGACCTTC
CSVDSGGSWAYVLTF